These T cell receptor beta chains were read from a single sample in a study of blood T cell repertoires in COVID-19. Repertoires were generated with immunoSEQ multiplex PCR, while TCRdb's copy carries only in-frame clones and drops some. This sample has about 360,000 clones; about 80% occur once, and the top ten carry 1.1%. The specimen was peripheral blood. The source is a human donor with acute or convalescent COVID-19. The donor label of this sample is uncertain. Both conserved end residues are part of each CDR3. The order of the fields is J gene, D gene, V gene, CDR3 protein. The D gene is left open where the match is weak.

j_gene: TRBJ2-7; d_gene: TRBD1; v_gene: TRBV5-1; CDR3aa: CASSFGGGQGNYEQYF
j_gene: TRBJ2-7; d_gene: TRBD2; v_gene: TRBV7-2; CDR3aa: CASSSSGLENFEQYF
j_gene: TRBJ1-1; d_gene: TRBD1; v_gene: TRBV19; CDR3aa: CASIPTGVNTEAFF
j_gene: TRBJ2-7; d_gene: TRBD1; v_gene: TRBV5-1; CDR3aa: CASSSGQEAQYF
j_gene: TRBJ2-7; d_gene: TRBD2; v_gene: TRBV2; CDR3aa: CASAPGTSGSYEQYF
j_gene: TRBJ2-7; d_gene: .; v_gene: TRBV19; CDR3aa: CASKAGSSYEQYF
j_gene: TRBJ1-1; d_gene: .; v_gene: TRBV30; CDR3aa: CAWRMRGHTEAFF
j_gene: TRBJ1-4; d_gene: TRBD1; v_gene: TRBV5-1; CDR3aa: CASSLRTGSLYEKLFF
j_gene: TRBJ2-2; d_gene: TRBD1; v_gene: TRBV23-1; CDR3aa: CASSRDRGPENTGELFF
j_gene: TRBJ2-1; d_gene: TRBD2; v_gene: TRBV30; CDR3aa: CAWRRAGTYNEQFF
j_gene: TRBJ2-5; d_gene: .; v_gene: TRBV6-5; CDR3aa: CASCVGGSQETQYF
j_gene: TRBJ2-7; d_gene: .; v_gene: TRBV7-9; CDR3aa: CASSLARAYEQYF
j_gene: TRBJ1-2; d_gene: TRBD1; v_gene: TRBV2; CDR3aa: CASSVGTGGGMRYGYTF
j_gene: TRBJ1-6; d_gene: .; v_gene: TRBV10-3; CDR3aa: CAISDGGPYASSYNSPLHF
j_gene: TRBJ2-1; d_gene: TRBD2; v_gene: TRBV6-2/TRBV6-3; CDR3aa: CASSRLAGEQFF
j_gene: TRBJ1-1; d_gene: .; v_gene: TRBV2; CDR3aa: CASSEARASEAFF
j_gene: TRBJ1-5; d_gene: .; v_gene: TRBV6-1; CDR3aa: CASSEVVVPQHF
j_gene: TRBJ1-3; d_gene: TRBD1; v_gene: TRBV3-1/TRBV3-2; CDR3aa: CASSLTGYGNTIYF
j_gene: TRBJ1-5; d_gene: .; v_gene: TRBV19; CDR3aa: CASSSTWGSNQPQHF
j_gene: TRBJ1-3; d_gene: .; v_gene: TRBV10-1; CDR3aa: CASRSELRNTIYF
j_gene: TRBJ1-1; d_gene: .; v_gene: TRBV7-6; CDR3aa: CASSAWEVRNSEAFF
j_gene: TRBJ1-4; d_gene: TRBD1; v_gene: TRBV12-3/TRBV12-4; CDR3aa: CASRTRQGGLFF
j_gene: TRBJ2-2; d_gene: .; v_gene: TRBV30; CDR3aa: CAWSPFNTGELFF
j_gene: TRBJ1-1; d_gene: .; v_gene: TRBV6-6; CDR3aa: CASNSGRMNTEAFF
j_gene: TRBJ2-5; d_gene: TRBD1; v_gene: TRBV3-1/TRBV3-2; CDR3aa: CASSLEDRDQETQYF
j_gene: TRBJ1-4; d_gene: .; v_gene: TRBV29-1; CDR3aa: CSVLDPGEATNEKLFF
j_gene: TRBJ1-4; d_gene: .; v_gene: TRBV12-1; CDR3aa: CASSPAWDRRTATNEKLFF
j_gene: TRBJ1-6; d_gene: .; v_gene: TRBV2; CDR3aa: CASRDQGRVNSPLHF
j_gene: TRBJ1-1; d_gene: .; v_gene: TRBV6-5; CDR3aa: CASKTYTEAFF
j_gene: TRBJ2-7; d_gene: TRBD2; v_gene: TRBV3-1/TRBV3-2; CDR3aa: CASSSGLASHEQYF
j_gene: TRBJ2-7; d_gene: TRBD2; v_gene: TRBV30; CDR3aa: CAWSFGGRYEQYF
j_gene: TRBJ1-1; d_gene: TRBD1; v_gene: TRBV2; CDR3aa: CASSDQGVSTEAFF
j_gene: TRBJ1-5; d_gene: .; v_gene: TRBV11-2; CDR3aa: CASSLGGGNQPQHF
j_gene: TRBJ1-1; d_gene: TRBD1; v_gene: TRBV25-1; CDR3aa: CASSEYIRTGETEAFF
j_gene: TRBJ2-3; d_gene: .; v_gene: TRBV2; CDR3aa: CASRAGQAGDTQYF
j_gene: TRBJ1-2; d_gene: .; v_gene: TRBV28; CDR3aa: CASSLRQALGYTF
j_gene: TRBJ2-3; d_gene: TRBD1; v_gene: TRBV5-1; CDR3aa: CASSLGGGHSTDTQYF
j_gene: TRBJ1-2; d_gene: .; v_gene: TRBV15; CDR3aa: CATSRGFNRGYTF
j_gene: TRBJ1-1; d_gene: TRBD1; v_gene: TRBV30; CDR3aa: CARRGQGSHTEAFF
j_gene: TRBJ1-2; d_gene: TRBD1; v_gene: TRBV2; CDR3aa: CASAYTGETLGGYTF
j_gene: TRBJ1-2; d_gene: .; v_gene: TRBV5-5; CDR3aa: CASSLSTDYGYTF